One and the same sample provided the 7 T cell receptor beta chains below, sequenced in a study of T cells and Merkel cell carcinoma outcomes (dated by TCRdb to 2018 to 2020). Receptors were amplified or captured by the immunoSEQ multiplex PCR assay. The table comes from immuneACCESS by way of TCRdb, which keeps in-frame sequences with V and J called. Part of the clones is missing from these tables; in studies checked, under half for an unresolved V gene and the rest for unknown reasons. Recorded for this sample are about 430 clones; 80% to 95% of them occurred a single time. Around 7% of the sample is in the top ten clones. The sample was tumor tissue from Merkel cell carcinoma. The receptors originated from a human donor with Merkel cell carcinoma.

This sequence joins TRBV4-3 and TRBJ1-1; 8 nucleotides align to TRBD1. V trimming: 1 base; J trimming: 4 bases; junction bases outside the gene matches: 5. Per germline, CDR1 LGHNA and CDR2 YSLEER. There are 15 residues in the CDR3. The CDR3 spells CASSQVQTGGTEAFF. In DNA, the CDR3 is TGCGCCAGCAGCCAAGTCCAAACAGGGGGCACTGAAGCTTTCTTT.

In its sample, this clone was seen once. CDR3 in amino acids: CASRLSSYNSPLHF. In DNA form, the CDR3 reads TGTGCCAGTAGGTTGAGCTCCTATAATTCACCCCTCCACTTT. The chain employs TRBV19 and TRBJ1-6; unclear D gene. Per germline, CDR1 LNHDA and CDR2 SQIVND (reference sequence). Trimming stripped 6 bases from V and 0 bases from J, with 6 bases between. The CDR3 extends over 14 amino acids.

DNA for the CDR3: TGTGCCAGCAGCGCGGGGACAGCGAACACCGGGGAGCTGTTTTTT. Its translation: CASSAGTANTGELFF. The chain combines TRBV9 with TRBJ2-2; 7 bases match TRBD1. Germline CDR1 reads SGDLS; CDR2 reads YYNGEE. The V and J ends lost 3 bases and 0 bases, in that order; junction bases with no gene match: 2. This CDR3 has 15 residues.

The CDR3 sequence: CASSPPIVQGGYGYTF. The CDR3 DNA reads TGTGCCAGCTCACCACCGATCGTACAGGGCGGCTATGGCTACACCTTC. The chain links TRBV18 to TRBJ1-2; a possible D gene is TRBD1 (6 bases). V lost 0 bases to trimming and J lost 4 bases, with 15 bases between them. In germline, CDR1 is KGHSH, CDR2 LQKENI. CDR3 length equals 16 residues.

The V call is TRBV12-5, the J call TRBJ1-5, with D perhaps TRBD1 (6 bases). The CDR3 has 16 amino acids. Germline V gene sequence: CDR1 LGHNT, CDR2 FRNRAP. V was trimmed by 2 bases and J by 5 bases, leaving 16 bases between them. CDR3 bases: TGTGCTAGTGGTTTGTCGGGGGGCTTTACGGATCAGCCCCAGCATTTT. Its translation: CASGLSGGFTDQPQHF.

V usage is TRBV18 and J usage is TRBJ1-1; D ambiguous. The CDR3 spans 13 residues. Germline loops: CDR1 KGHSH, CDR2 LQKENI. The V end was cut by 5 bases, the J end by 3 bases, with 10 bases between. The CDR3 sequence: CASSKWQDTEAFF. The CDR3 region has the DNA TGTGCCAGCTCAAAATGGCAGGACACTGAAGCTTTCTTT.

In DNA form, the CDR3 reads TGCGCCAGCAGCCAAGAGGACAGCACCTACGAGCAGTACTTC. It encodes CASSQEDSTYEQYF. V usage is TRBV4-3 and J usage is TRBJ2-7; maybe TRBD1 (6 bases). Per the germline V gene, CDR1 is LGHNA and CDR2 is YSLEER. The CDR3 is made up of 14 amino acids. V dropped 0 bases and J dropped 2 bases, with 8 bases sitting between them.